This T cell receptor beta chain is from a study of blood T cell repertoires in COVID-19. Study at large: The United States, Italy and Spain provided the acute and convalescent COVID-19 samples. Nucleic acid was either cDNA or gDNA, and it came from T cells, B-cell-depleted T cells, or PBMCs.

This CDR3 spans 13 amino acids. V was pared by 2 bases and J by 7 bases, with 4 bases of the junction left unmatched. Germline V gene data show CDR1 as ENHRY and CDR2 as SYGVKD. Assay used: immunoSEQ multiplex PCR; TCRdb lists only in-frame clones, some missing. The sample shows approximately 210,000 clones, approximately 88% of them seen only once. In Cohort 3, a recovered donor had either two negative PCRs, clearance, or symptom resolution. The clonotype was recovered from a woman under 30 who had recovered from COVID-19. This rearrangement joins TRBV10-3 to TRBJ1-2; 7 bases align to TRBD1. Sequencing used PBMCs or T cells enriched from blood (not recorded which). CDR3 nucleotide sequence: TGTGCCATCAGTGAGGTAGGGGGCGGTGGCTACACCTTC. It specifies CAISEVGGGGYTF.